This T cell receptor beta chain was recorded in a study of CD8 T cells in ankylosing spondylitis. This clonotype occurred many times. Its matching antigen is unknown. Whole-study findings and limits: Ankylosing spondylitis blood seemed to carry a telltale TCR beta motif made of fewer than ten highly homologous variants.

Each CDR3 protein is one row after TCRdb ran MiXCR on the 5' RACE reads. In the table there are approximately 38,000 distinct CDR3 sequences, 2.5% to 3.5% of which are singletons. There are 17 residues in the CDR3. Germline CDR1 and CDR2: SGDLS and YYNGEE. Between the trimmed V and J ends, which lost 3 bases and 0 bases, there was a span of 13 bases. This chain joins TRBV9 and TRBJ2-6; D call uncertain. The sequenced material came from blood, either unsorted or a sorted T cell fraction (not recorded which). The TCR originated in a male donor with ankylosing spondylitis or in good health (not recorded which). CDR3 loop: CASSGGGPLSGANVLTF. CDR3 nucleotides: TGTGCCAGCAGCGGGGGTGGGCCCCTCTCTGGGGCCAACGTCCTGACTTTC.